This TCR beta chain was identified in a study of cytomegalovirus exposure and HLA in healthy donors. The primer mix had 60 Vbeta and 13 Jbeta primers. Measured with immunoSEQ multiplex PCR; TCRdb has only the in-frame clones, and not every one. The table shows about 120,000 clones, with almost 85% occurring only once. The specimen sequenced was PBMCs. The receptor was derived from a woman under 30 in good health and CMV-seronegative.

CDR3 amino acids: CASSLAGGLETQYF. CDR3 DNA: TGCGCCAGCAGCTTGGCCGGGGGGCTGGAGACCCAGTACTTC. The chain couples TRBV5-1 to TRBJ2-5, with D possibly matching TRBD2 (7 bases). The CDR3 length is 14 residues. Germline CDR1 is SGHRS and CDR2 is YFSETQ. Trimming pared 0 bases from V and 5 bases from J, leaving 11 bases between.